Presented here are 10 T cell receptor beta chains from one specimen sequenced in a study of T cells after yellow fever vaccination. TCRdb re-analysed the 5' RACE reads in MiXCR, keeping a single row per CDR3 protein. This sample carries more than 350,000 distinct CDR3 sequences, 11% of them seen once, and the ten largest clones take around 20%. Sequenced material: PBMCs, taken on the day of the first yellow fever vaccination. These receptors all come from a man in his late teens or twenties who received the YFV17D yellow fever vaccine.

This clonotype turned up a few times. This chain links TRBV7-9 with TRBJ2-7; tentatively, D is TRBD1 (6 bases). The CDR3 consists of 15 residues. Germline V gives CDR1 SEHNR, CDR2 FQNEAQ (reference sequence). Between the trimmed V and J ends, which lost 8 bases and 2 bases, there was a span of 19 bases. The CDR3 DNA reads TGTGCCAGCCCGAACGGGGCGAAGGGGGCCTACGAGCAGTACGTC. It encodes CASPNGAKGAYEQYV.

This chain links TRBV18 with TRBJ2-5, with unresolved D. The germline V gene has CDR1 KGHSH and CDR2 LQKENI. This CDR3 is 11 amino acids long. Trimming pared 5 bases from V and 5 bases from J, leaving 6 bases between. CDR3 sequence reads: CASSNVETQYF. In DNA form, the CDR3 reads TGTGCCAGCTCAAATGTCGAGACCCAGTACTTC. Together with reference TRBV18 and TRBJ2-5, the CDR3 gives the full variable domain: NAGVMQNPRHLVRRRGQEARLRCSPMKGHSHVYWYRQLPEEGLKFMVYLQKENIIDESGMPKERFSAEFPKEGPSILRIQQVVRGDSAAYFCASSNVETQYFGPGTRLLVL.

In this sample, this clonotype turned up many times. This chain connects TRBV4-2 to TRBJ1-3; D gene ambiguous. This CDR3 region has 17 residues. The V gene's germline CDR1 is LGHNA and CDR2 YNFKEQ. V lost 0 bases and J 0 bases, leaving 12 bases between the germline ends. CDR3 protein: CASSQDTDSSSGNTIYF. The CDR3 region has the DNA TGTGCCAGCAGCCAAGACACAGACTCCAGCTCTGGAAACACCATATATTTT.

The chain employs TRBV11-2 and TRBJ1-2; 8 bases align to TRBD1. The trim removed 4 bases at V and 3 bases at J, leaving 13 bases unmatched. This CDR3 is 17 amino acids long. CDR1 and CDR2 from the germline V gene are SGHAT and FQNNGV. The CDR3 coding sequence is TGTGCCAGCAGCTCAATTCAAATGGCAGGGGGCCACTATGGCTACACCTTC. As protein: CASSSIQMAGGHYGYTF.

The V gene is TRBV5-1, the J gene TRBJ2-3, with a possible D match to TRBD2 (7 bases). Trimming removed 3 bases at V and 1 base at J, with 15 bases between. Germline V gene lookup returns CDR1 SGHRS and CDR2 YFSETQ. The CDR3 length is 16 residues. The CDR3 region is CASSWGARGRTDTQYF. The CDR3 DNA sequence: TGCGCCAGCAGCTGGGGGGCGCGGGGGCGCACAGATACGCAGTATTTT.

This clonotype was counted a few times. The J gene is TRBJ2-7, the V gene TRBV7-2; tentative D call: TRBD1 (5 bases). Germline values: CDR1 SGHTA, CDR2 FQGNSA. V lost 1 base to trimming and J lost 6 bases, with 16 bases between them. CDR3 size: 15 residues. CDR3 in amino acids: CASSLVLGAGLEQYF. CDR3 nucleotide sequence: TGTGCCAGCAGCTTAGTCCTAGGCGCAGGGCTCGAGCAGTACTTC. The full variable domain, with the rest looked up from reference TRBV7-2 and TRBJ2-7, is GAGVSQSPSNKVTEKGKDVELRCDPISGHTALYWYRQSLGQGLEFLIYFQGNSAPDKSGLPSDRFSAERTGGSVSTLTIQRTQQEDSAVYLCASSLVLGAGLEQYFGPGTRLTVT.

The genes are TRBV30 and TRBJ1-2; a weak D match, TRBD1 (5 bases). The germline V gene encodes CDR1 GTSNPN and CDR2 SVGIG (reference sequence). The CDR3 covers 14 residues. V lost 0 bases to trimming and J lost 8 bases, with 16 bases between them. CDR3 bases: TGTGCCTGGAGTGTGGGGGGGAAAGTGAACGGCTACACCTTC. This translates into CAWSVGGKVNGYTF.

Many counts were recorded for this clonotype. In DNA form, the CDR3 reads TGCGCCAGCAGCCACTCAGGGTTTGGCACTGAAGCTTTCTTT. Its protein product is CASSHSGFGTEAFF. The V and J genes are TRBV4-1 and TRBJ1-1; perhaps TRBD1 as D (5 bases). The V and J ends lost 3 bases and 4 bases respectively, with 12 bases between them. Germline assignment: CDR1 MGHRA and CDR2 YSYEKL. CDR3 size: 14 residues.

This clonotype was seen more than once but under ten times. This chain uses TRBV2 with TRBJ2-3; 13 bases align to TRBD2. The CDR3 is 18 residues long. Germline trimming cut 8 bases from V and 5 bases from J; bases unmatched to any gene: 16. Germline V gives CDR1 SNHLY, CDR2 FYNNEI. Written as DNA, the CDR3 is TGTGCCAGCCAGACCTTTAGGGGGACTAGCGGGGTTCAAGATACGCAGTATTTT. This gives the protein CASQTFRGTSGVQDTQYF.

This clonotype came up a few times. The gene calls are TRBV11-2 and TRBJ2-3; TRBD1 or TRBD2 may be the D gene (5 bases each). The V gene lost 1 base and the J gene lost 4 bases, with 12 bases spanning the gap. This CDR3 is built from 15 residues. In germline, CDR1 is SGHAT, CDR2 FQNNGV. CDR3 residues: CASSLGGTGPDTQYF. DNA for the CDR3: TGTGCCAGCAGCTTAGGGGGGACGGGCCCAGATACGCAGTATTTT. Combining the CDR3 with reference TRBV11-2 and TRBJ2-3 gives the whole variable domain EAGVAQSPRYKIIEKRQSVAFWCNPISGHATLYWYQQILGQGPKLLIQFQNNGVVDDSQLPKDRFSAERLKGVDSTLKIQPAKLEDSAVYLCASSLGGTGPDTQYFGPGTRLTVL.